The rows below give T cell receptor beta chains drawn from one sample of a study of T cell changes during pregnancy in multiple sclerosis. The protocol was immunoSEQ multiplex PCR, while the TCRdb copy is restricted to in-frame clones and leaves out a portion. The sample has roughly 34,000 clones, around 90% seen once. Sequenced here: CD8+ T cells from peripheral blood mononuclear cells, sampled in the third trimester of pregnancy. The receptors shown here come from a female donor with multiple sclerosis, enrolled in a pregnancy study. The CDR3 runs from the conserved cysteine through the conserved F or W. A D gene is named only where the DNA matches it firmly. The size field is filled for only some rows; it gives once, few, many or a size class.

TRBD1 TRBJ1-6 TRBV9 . TGTGCCAGCAGCGTAGGACAGGGGCAGTCACCCCTCCACTTT CASSVGQGQSPLHF
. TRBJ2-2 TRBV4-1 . TGCGCCAGCAGCCAAGAGGGGGCGGCGAACACCGGGGAGCTGTTTTTT CASSQEGAANTGELFF
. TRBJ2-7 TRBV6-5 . TGTGCCAGCAAGGCCGGCGTAACAGGGAAGATCGAGCAGTACTTC CASKAGVTGKIEQYF
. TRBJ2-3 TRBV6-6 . TGTGCCAGCAGCGGCGGGGTACGCGCAGATACGCAGTATTTT CASSGGVRADTQYF
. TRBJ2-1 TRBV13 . TGTGCCAGCAGCTTACCAGCCGTAGTTTCGGGCAATGAGCAGTTCTTC CASSLPAVVSGNEQFF
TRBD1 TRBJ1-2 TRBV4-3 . TGCGCCAGCAGCCAAGACGGGACAGGGACGGTAAATGGCTACACCTTC CASSQDGTGTVNGYTF
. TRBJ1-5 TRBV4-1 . TGCGCCAGCAGCCCAGAAGGATCGAGAGGAATATGGCAGCCCCAGCATTTT CASSPEGSRGIWQPQHF
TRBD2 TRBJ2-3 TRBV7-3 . TGTGCCAGCAGCCCTAGCGGGGGGGTTCTAGATACGCAGTATTTT CASSPSGGVLDTQYF
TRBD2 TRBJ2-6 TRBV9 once TGTGCCAGCAGCTTCCAGACTAGCGGGGGGCCCGGGGCCAACGTCCTGACTTTC CASSFQTSGGPGANVLTF
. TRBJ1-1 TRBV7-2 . TGTGCCAGCACCCCAGGACCGGGGGTCGCTGAAGCTTTCTTT CASTPGPGVAEAFF
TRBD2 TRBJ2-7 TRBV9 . TGTGCCAGCAGCCCAGGGAATAGCGGGTCCTACGAGCAGTACTTC CASSPGNSGSYEQYF
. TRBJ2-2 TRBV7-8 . TGTGCCAGCAGCCATCTCGACACCACCGGGGAGCTGTTTTTT CASSHLDTTGELFF
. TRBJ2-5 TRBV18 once TGTGCCAGCTCACCAAAAATCCGGGACACACGAGAGACCCAGTACTTC CASSPKIRDTRETQYF
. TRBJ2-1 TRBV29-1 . TGCAGCGTCCTGTATCCTGAGCAGTTCTTC CSVLYPEQFF
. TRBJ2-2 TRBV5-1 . TGCGCCAGCAGCTTCAGGGGGGACACCGGGGAGCTGTTTTTT CASSFRGDTGELFF